This T cell receptor beta chain appears in the sequencing data of a study of shared clonotypes between healthy human individuals. A word on this clone: What it recognizes is unknown.

With ten immunoSEQ deep assay plates, unsorted PBMC DNA underwent sequencing. The assay was immunoSEQ multiplex PCR, and TCRdb's table has in-frame clones only and misses some. The table has some 450,000 clones, over 60% seen once; the top ten hold more than 10%. Study conclusions and caveats: The genetic and exposure-history diversity represented was limited by few donors.

The CDR3 covers 15 residues. Germline CDR1 reads LNHNV; CDR2 reads YYDKDF (reference sequence). V lost 0 bases, J lost 4 bases, and 2 bases stayed unmatched. The donors were all Caucasian adults (living in Nashville, Tennessee). Unsorted samples used about 90 million PBMCs for genomic DNA. The V call is TRBV15, the J call TRBJ2-3, with 9 bases matching TRBD1. Sequenced input: PBMCs. This clonotype was sampled from a woman between 40 and 50 years old in good health. Some clones in this sample may be carry-over from other donors' samples. As DNA, the CDR3 is TGTGCCACCAGCAGAGACCGGACAGGGGCAGATACGCAGTATTTT. The encoded protein is CATSRDRTGADTQYF.